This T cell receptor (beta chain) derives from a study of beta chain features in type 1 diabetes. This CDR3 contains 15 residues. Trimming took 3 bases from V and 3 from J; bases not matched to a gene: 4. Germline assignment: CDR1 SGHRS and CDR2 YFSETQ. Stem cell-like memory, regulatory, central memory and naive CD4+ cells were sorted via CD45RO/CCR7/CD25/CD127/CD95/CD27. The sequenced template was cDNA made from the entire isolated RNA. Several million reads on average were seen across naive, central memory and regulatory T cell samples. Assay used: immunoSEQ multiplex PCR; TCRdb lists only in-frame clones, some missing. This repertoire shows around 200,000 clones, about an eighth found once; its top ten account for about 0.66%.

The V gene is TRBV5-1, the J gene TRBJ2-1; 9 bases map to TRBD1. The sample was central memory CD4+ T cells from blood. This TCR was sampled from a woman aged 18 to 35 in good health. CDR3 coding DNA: TGCGCCAGCAGCTCGACAGGGGGGAACTACAATGAGCAGTTCTTC. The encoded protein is CASSSTGGNYNEQFF. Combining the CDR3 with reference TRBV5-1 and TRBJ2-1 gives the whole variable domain KAGVTQTPRYLIKTRGQQVTLSCSPISGHRSVSWYQQTPGQGLQFLFEYFSETQRNKGNFPGRFSGRQFSNSRSEMNVSTLELGDSALYLCASSSTGGNYNEQFFGPGTRLTVL.